This T cell receptor beta chain was captured by sequencing in a study of blood T cells in healthy people across ages. Combining a sample-barcoded 5' primer with a J-beta primer mix, a second PCR ran for 7 to 11 cycles. TCRdb independently ran MiXCR on the 5' RACE reads; one entry per CDR3 protein. The data contain about 780,000 distinct CDR3 sequences, 35% to 60% of them seen just once; the ten biggest clones take up around a sixth. This CDR3 has 16 residues. V shed 1 base and J shed 4 bases, with 16 bases lying between them. CDR1 and CDR2 from the germline V gene are SGHRS and YFSETQ. Roughly 10 milliliters of peripheral blood were drawn from each donor into EDTA-treated tubes. Per sample, extraction of total RNA gave at least 5 micrograms in every case.

The chain employs TRBV5-1 and TRBJ2-3; a weak D match, TRBD2 (6 bases). Sequenced sample: blood. The clonotype was recovered from a man at least 80 years old in good health. CDR3 DNA sequence: TGCGCCAGCAGCTTGAACGGCAGATCTAGCGCAGATACGCAGTATTTT. Translation gives CASSLNGRSSADTQYF. Complete variable domain (other parts from reference TRBV5-1 and TRBJ2-3): KAGVTQTPRYLIKTRGQQVTLSCSPISGHRSVSWYQQTPGQGLQFLFEYFSETQRNKGNFPGRFSGRQFSNSRSEMNVSTLELGDSALYLCASSLNGRSSADTQYFGPGTRLTVL.